The clone carrying this T cell receptor (beta chain) has a handful of counts. The source of the sample is a study of early T cells in non-severe SARS-CoV-2 infection. Study summary: Unsorted whole blood bulk RNA was sequenced, with unpaired chains.

TCRdb passed the 5' RACE reads through MiXCR, listing each CDR3 protein once. The sample has about 69,000 distinct CDR3 sequences; approximately 13% are singletons. CDR3 length: 14 amino acids. Trimming removed 2 bases from V and 1 base from J, with 8 bases in between. CDR1 and CDR2 from the germline V gene are SGHTA and FQGTGA. The specimen sequenced was whole blood. The chain joins TRBV7-3 to TRBJ1-1; no reliable D call. This clonotype originated in an adult who was a healthcare worker with PCR-confirmed SARS-CoV-2 infection or an uninfected control (not recorded which). The CDR3 nucleotides read TGTGCCAGCAGCTTAGACGGTACGAACACTGAAGCTTTCTTT. Translated: CASSLDGTNTEAFF. The full variable domain, completed using reference TRBV7-3 and TRBJ1-1, is GAGVSQTPSNKVTEKGKYVELRCDPISGHTALYWYRQSLGQGPEFLIYFQGTGAADDSGLPNDRFFAVRPEGSVSTLKIQRTERGDSAVYLCASSLDGTNTEAFFGQGTRLTVV.